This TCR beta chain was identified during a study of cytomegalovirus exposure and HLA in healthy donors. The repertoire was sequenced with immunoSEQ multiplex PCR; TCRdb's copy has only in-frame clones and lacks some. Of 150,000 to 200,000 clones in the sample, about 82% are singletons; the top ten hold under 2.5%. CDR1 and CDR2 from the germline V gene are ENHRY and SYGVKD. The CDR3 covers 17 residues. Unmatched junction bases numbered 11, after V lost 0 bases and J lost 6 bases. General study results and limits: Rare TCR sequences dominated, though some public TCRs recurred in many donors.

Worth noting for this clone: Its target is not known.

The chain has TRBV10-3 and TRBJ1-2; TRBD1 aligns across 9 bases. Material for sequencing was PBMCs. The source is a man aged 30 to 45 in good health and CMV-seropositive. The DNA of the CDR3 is TGTGCCATCAGTGAGTCGGTTAGGGGGGACAGGGAGCATGGCTACACCTTC. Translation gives CAISESVRGDREHGYTF.